These T cell receptor beta chains were read from a single sample in a study of blood T cell repertoires in COVID-19. Assay used: immunoSEQ multiplex PCR; TCRdb lists only in-frame clones, some missing. The profile shows 160,000 or so clones, around 82% of them singletons. Material for sequencing was peripheral blood. The source is a man between 60 and 70 years old with active or convalescent COVID-19. Each CDR3 is given with its conserved first and last residue. D genes are given only for firm matches. The listing skips clone size in some rows; elsewhere it reads once, few, many or a size class.

cdr3_length	j_call	d_call	v_call	clone_size	cdr3_nt	cdr3_aa
14	TRBJ1-6	NA	TRBV9	NA	TGTGCCAGCAGCGTAGGAGGGCCGGATTCACCCCTCCACTTT	CASSVGGPDSPLHF
15	TRBJ2-7	NA	TRBV2	NA	TGTGCCAGCAGTGAAGGTGTCTTCCTCGTCTACGAGCAGTACTTC	CASSEGVFLVYEQYF
14	TRBJ1-5	NA	TRBV19	NA	TGTGCCAGCGGGGGAGGGCCGAGGAATCAGCCCCAGCATTTT	CASGGGPRNQPQHF
14	TRBJ1-3	NA	TRBV2	NA	TGTGCCAGCAGAGCAGGGATTGCTGGAAACACCATATATTTT	CASRAGIAGNTIYF
15	TRBJ1-6	TRBD1	TRBV27	NA	TGTGCCAGCACCTGGACAGGAACCGCGTTTTCACCCCTCCACTTT	CASTWTGTAFSPLHF
14	TRBJ1-3	NA	TRBV6-5	NA	TGTGCCAGCAGTAGGGGCGTCTCTGGAAACACCATATATTTT	CASSRGVSGNTIYF
15	TRBJ1-2	TRBD1	TRBV28	NA	TGTGCCAGCAGTTCCGGGACAGCAATGGGGGGTGGCTACACCTTC	CASSSGTAMGGGYTF
18	TRBJ2-7	TRBD1	TRBV27	NA	TGTGCCAGCAGTTTACGACCGCCAGGGCAGGGGGTCTCCTACGAGCAGTACTTC	CASSLRPPGQGVSYEQYF
16	TRBJ2-5	NA	TRBV3-1/TRBV3-2	NA	TGTGCCAGCAGCCCCTTGGAAGGTTGGGAGCAAGAGACCCAGTACTTC	CASSPLEGWEQETQYF
12	TRBJ2-6	NA	TRBV29-1	once	TGCAGCGTTGCTTTAGGGGCCAACGTCCTGACTTTC	CSVALGANVLTF
12	TRBJ2-7	TRBD1	TRBV19	NA	TGTGCCAGTAGTCAGGGGGCTGGCGAGCAGTACTTC	CASSQGAGEQYF
16	TRBJ2-5	TRBD2	TRBV5-4	NA	TGTGCCAGCAGCTTGGATGGGCTAGCGGGGCAAGAGACCCAGTACTTC	CASSLDGLAGQETQYF
15	TRBJ1-1	TRBD1	TRBV6-5	NA	TGTGCCAGCAGTAGCGGACAGGGATTGAACACTGAAGCTTTCTTT	CASSSGQGLNTEAFF
15	TRBJ2-5	TRBD2	TRBV19	NA	TGTGCCAGTAGTAGCGGGAGGGCCGTACAAGAGACCCAGTACTTC	CASSSGRAVQETQYF
15	TRBJ1-2	TRBD1	TRBV10-3	once	TGTGCCATCAGTGAGGGGGACAGGATCAACTATGGCTACACCTTC	CAISEGDRINYGYTF
14	TRBJ1-1	NA	TRBV5-1	NA	TGCGCCAGCGGGCCGGCCCCCCAGGCAGCCGAAGCTTTCTTT	CASGPAPQAAEAFF
14	TRBJ1-1	NA	TRBV19	NA	TGTGCCAGTAGTATAATAGGGAGTGTCACTGAAGCTTTCTTT	CASSIIGSVTEAFF
13	TRBJ2-7	NA	TRBV2	NA	TGTGCCAGCAGCGACGGGGGAATAAGCGAGCAGTACTTC	CASSDGGISEQYF
13	TRBJ1-2	TRBD1	TRBV6-5	NA	TGTGCCAGCAGTTACTGGACAGGGAAGGGCTACACCTTC	CASSYWTGKGYTF
16	TRBJ2-2	NA	TRBV28	NA	TGTGCCAGCAGTTCCCGCAAATCCGGAGGGACCGGGGAGCTGTTTTTT	CASSSRKSGGTGELFF
16	TRBJ2-1	TRBD2	TRBV4-2	NA	TGTGCCAGCAGCCAAGACGGGACTAGCGGGGCCCTCGAGCAGTTCTTC	CASSQDGTSGALEQFF
15	TRBJ2-1	NA	TRBV6-6	NA	TGTGCCAGCAGTTACGAACGGGGGTCCTACAATGAGCAGTTCTTC	CASSYERGSYNEQFF
14	TRBJ1-1	NA	TRBV6-1	NA	TGTGCCAGCAGTGAACAGGGGATGAACACTGAAGCTTTCTTT	CASSEQGMNTEAFF
14	TRBJ2-5	NA	TRBV18	NA	TGTGCCAGCTCACTCCGACAGGAACAAGAGACCCAGTACTTC	CASSLRQEQETQYF
15	TRBJ1-1	NA	TRBV28	NA	TGTGCCAGCAGTCCGGGTGGCCAGATGAACACTGAAGCTTTCTTT	CASSPGGQMNTEAFF
14	TRBJ2-2	NA	TRBV11-2	NA	TGTGCCAGCAGCTTCGACAGAAACACCGGGGAGCTGTTTTTT	CASSFDRNTGELFF
12	TRBJ1-1	NA	TRBV3-1/TRBV3-2	NA	TGTGCCAGCAGCCAATCTTCTACTGAAGCTTTCTTT	CASSQSSTEAFF
15	TRBJ2-5	TRBD1	TRBV6-5	NA	TGTGCCAGCAGTTCCGCCGCCAGGGGGCAAGAGACCCAGTACTTC	CASSSAARGQETQYF
16	TRBJ1-4	NA	TRBV7-6	once	TGTGCCAGCAGCTTAAGTCCAGGGATCACTAATGAAAAACTGTTTTTT	CASSLSPGITNEKLFF
15	TRBJ1-5	TRBD1	TRBV19	NA	TGTGCCAGTAGTATAGGGACAGGGGGCAATCAGCCCCAGCATTTT	CASSIGTGGNQPQHF
16	TRBJ2-5	NA	TRBV7-8	NA	TGTGCCAGCAGCTTATCGGTGTCAGGGCTCCAAGAGACCCAGTACTTC	CASSLSVSGLQETQYF
13	TRBJ2-1	TRBD2	TRBV7-2	NA	TGTGCCGTACGCTGGCGGGAGGGCAATGAGCAGTTCTTC	CAVRWREGNEQFF
15	TRBJ2-3	TRBD1	TRBV5-1	NA	TGCGCCAGCAGGCCCGGGACAGGGTACACAGATACGCAGTATTTT	CASRPGTGYTDTQYF
15	TRBJ1-3	TRBD1	TRBV6-5	NA	TGTGCCAGCAGTACAGGGGTTAACTCTGGAAACACCATATATTTT	CASSTGVNSGNTIYF
14	TRBJ1-3	NA	TRBV3-1/TRBV3-2	NA	TGTGCCAGCAGCCAAGAAAGGAGAGTGGGTAGGATATATTTT	CASSQERRVGRIYF
13	TRBJ1-4	NA	TRBV23-1	NA	TGCGCCAGCAGTCAATCGGGGGGGAGGAAACTGTTTTTT	CASSQSGGRKLFF
16	TRBJ2-5	TRBD2	TRBV6-5	few	TGTGCCAGCAGTTACAGCCTAGCGGGGATAGGGGAGACCCAGTACTTC	CASSYSLAGIGETQYF